This paragraph covers one T cell receptor (beta chain) sequence. Its recognized antigen is unknown. Base qualities are not recorded, but no much larger clone differs from it by a single base. The sample originates from a study of regulatory T cells in long-lasting Graves disease (dated by TCRdb to the early 2020s). About the full investigation: In the newly diagnosed Graves' disease group, patients had been taking antithyroid drugs for less than 3 months. Persistent Graves' disease patients were compared with newly diagnosed Graves' disease patients by peripheral blood TCR sequencing and RNA sequencing. The study was conducted in China and was registered as a clinical trial. A total of 33 samples underwent TCR sequencing, from roughly 13 patients with persistent Graves' disease and approximately 20 patients with newly diagnosed Graves' disease. Paper-wide results and their limitations: As a limitation, the authors acknowledged that the small sample size may reduce accuracy. Persistent patients shared more public clonotypes among themselves (around 2,500) than newly diagnosed patients did (about 970). Sequencing and analysis were limited to the TCR beta chain. Persistent disease showed preferential use of TRBV28, TRBJ1-2 and TRBJ2-5, whereas newly diagnosed disease favored TRBV20-1 and TRBJ2-1. Persistent Graves' disease patients showed lower TCR Shannon entropy and fewer highly expanded clones than newly diagnosed patients, suggesting clonal expansion. Only peripheral blood was studied, because thyroid tissue, the primary lesion, was inaccessible.

The label giving this sample's time point can be read as: newly diagnosed GD, antithyroid drugs for less than 3 months. RNA was extracted from PBMCs in TRIzol for both TCR sequencing and RNA sequencing. The diagnosis of Graves' disease was made according to American Thyroid Association guidelines. The patients came from an endocrinology department in Xi'an, China. Each patient gave about 8.1 milliliters of peripheral blood, collected in an EDTA anticoagulant tube. Ficoll Paque Plus density gradient separation was used to isolate PBMCs, and no further T cell sorting was performed. An Agilent 2100 Bioanalyzer and agarose gel were used to assess RNA quality, and a NanoDrop 2000 was used to measure RNA concentration. From the cysteine through the phenylalanine, the CDR3 covers 15 amino acids. Just CDR3 DNA is preserved here, 45 bases in frame from base 1. The V end gives up 4 bases and the J end 5 bases, leaving 7 bases in the junction not matched to a gene.

Libraries came from multiplex PCR. Sequencing was carried out with an Illumina HiSeq 4000. CDR3 regions were amplified by Arm-PCR with iRepertoire HTBI primers to construct TCR beta libraries. PCR products were gel purified before sequencing. For the original study's pipeline: Across samples, around 62 TRBV and 14 TRBJ segments were identified and used for gene usage analysis of CDR3 amino acid clonotypes. Filtered high-quality paired reads were merged into contigs using COPE and FqMerger. BLAST was used to align contigs to the IMGT TRBV, TRBD and TRBJ reference genes, and CDR3 was defined following IMGT. Clonotypes above 0.1% frequency were classified as highly expanded clones. Repertoire diversity was measured by Shannon entropy, and V-J evenness by the Gini coefficient. A clonotype was considered public if more than one individual shared it. TCRdb ran its own pipeline on the public reads, namely fastp trimming at Q25 and MiXCR clone calling, and kept in-frame beta chains. Rows with one shared CDR3 protein collapse into an entry with the most common genes and DNA. The V and J calls come from TCRdb's annotation, not from the publication. The sample yields 520,000 or so distinct CDR3 sequences; more than 10% were counted once. Of the sample, 8.9% falls within the top ten clones.

The same sample was also studied in work on T cells in Graves' hyperthyroidism and ophthalmopathy. According to the second study: Stable Graves' hyperthyroidism was defined as no progression to ophthalmopathy during 18 months of follow-up. Hyperthyroidism patients were aged 18 to 65 years and newly diagnosed, with disease duration of less than 2 months. Patients with uncontrolled infections, other autoimmune diseases, pregnancy or lactation were excluded. Diagnoses relied on clinical symptoms, serum thyroxine and TRAb, thyroid ultrasound and orbital computed tomography. The first round of RT-PCR for the TCR CDR3 was performed with the HTBI primer set and the Qiagen OneStep RT-PCR kit. Blood samples also contained most of the expanded thyroid clonotypes (frequency above 0.001), which suggests that blood repertoires may reflect thyroid immune responses. Ophthalmopathy was separated from stable hyperthyroidism by a 13 V-J signature model, with about 88% sensitivity and 81% to 82% specificity obtained in cross-validation and 80%/75% obtained in testing. During validation, the model predicted progression to ophthalmopathy a median of approximately six months ahead of onset, with 70.59% sensitivity and 72% to 80% specificity. To identify distinguishing TCR V-J signatures, a discovery cohort of 100 patients was used, comprising 40 to 45 with Graves' ophthalmopathy and 55 to 65 with stable Graves' hyperthyroidism. Prospective prediction of ophthalmopathy was tested in an independent validation cohort consisting of under 20 hyperthyroidism patients and 17 patients who later progressed to ophthalmopathy. The approximately 100 discovery patients were divided at random into training and test sets in a 7:3 ratio. Thyroid tissue and blood T-cell repertoires from about six Graves' hyperthyroidism patients were also compared in the study. After blood sampling, hyperthyroidism patients were treated with methimazole at a starting dose of 30 mg daily, and ophthalmopathy patients were treated with high-dose intravenous methylprednisolone. Libraries were constructed in a second round of multiplex PCR, after which size selection and purification were carried out. The libraries were sequenced on an Illumina HiSeq2000 using paired-end 100 bp reads. Raw data were processed with SOAPnuke, discarding reads with adapters, uncalled bases, mean Phred below 15, or no exact constant-primer or identifier match. High-quality paired reads were merged with COPE v1.2.5, and unique nucleotide sequences were defined as clonotypes. MiTCR v1.1 was used to align the clonotypes against IMGT TRBV, TRBD and TRBJ reference segments. The analysis was restricted to V-J combinations with a frequency above 0.0001, which together covered about 99% of the repertoires. The TCS score was defined as F50 (clonal expansion) divided by E x V (chaos), with BLOSUM62-based TCRdist calculated between CDR3 peptides within each V-J. Welch's t-statistics and random forest reduced roughly 500 V-J features to roughly 13, which were used in a naive Bayes classifier (R e1071). Sample size was not statistically predetermined, and blinding of investigators to group allocation was not performed. The paper reports TCR Vbeta CDR3 sequencing of some 140 peripheral blood samples: approximately 43 ophthalmopathy, under 80 hyperthyroidism and around 17 progressor patients.

Recombination joined TRBV12-3 or TRBV12-4 with TRBJ1-5; 8 junctional bases match TRBD1. The specimen comprised peripheral blood mononuclear cells (PBMCs), sampled at new diagnosis, from a patient treated with antithyroid drugs. The sequence was obtained from a woman in her twenties or thirties with Graves disease. Donor details come from another sample of the same person, matched by shared clones. CDR3 loop: CASSYQGAPDQPQHF. In nucleotide form, the sequence is TGTGCCAGCAGTTATCAGGGGGCGCCGGATCAGCCCCAGCATTTT.